The clone carrying this T cell receptor (beta chain) was observed once. V was clipped by 2 bases and J by 4 bases; unmatched bases: 7. The CDR3 contains 16 residues. The V gene's germline CDR1 is SGHTS and CDR2 YDEGEE. This sample was taken from a study of blood T cell repertoires in COVID-19. Study-level background: Some COVID-19 samples were acute and others convalescent; all came from the United States, Italy and Spain. Sources were T cells, B-cell-depleted T cells, or PBMCs; the material itself was cDNA or gDNA.

In the study's own analysis: For nucleated cells, counts were estimated from reference gene primer amplification. Sequencing was performed with immunoSEQ multiplex PCR; in TCRdb, only in-frame clones are kept and a portion is missing. V, J and clone size are taken as reported in that table, and D and trimming were inferred from the DNA itself. This table has hundreds of thousands of clones, about 86% appearing once. Study members were between roughly 18 and 100 years old and lived in 24 US regions. The chain couples TRBV5-8 to TRBJ1-4; 8 bases are shared with TRBD1. The sample was PBMCs or T cells enriched from blood (not recorded which). The source of this sequence is a woman between 35 and 50 years old with acute COVID-19. This chain's CDR3 is CASSFLPGQVNEKLFF. Written as DNA, the CDR3 is TGTGCCAGCAGCTTCCTTCCGGGACAGGTTAATGAAAAACTGTTTTTT.